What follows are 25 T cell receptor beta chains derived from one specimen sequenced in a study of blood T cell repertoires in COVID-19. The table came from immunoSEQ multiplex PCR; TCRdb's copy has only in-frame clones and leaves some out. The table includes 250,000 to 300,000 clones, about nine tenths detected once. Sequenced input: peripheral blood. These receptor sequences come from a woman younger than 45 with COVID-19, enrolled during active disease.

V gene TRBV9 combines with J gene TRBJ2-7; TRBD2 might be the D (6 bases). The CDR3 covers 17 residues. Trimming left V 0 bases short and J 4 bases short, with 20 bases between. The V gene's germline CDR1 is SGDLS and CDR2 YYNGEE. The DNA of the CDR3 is TGTGCCAGCAGCGTAGCTCCCCTAGGCGGGAATAGGTACGAGCAGTACTTC. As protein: CASSVAPLGGNRYEQYF.

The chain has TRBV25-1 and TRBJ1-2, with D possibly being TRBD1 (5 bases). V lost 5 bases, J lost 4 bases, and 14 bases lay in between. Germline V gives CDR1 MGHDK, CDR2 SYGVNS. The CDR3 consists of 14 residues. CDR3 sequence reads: CASSWGFGVYGYTF. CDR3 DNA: TGTGCCAGCAGTTGGGGCTTTGGGGTCTATGGCTACACCTTC.

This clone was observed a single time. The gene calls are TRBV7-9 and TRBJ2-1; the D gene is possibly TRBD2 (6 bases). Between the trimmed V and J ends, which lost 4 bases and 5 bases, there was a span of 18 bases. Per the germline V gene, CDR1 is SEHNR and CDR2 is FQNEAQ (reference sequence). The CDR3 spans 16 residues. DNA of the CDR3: TGTGCCAGCAGCTCGCCTACGCGGGGCCTCAACAATGAGCAGTTCTTC. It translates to CASSSPTRGLNNEQFF.

This CDR3 is CASGRVSNTEAFF. CDR3 coding DNA: TGTGCCAGCGGCCGGGTTTCGAACACTGAAGCTTTCTTT. This chain joins TRBV6-5 and TRBJ1-1; no clear D gene. Germline V gene lookup returns CDR1 MNHEY and CDR2 SVGAGI. Between the trimmed V and J ends, which lost 8 bases and 1 base, there was a span of 11 bases. The CDR3 has 13 amino acids.

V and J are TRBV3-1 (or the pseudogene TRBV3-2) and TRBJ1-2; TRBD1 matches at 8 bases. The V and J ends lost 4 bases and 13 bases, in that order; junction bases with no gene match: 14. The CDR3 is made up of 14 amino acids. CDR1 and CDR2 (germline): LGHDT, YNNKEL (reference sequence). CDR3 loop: CASSPTGQGLVGTF. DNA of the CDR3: TGTGCCAGCAGCCCGACCGGACAGGGCCTCGTAGGCACCTTC.

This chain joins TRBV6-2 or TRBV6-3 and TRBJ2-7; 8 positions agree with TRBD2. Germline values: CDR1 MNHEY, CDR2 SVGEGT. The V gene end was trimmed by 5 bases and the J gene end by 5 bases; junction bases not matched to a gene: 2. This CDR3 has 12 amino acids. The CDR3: CASSRSGDEQYF. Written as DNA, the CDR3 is TGTGCCAGCAGTCGTAGCGGGGACGAGCAGTACTTC.

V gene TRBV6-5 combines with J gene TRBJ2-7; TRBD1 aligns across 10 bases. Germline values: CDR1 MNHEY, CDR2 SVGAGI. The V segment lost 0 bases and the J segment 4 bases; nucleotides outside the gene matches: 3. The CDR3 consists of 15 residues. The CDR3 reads CASSYSWTGGYEQYF. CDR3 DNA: TGTGCCAGCAGTTACTCGTGGACAGGGGGGTACGAGCAGTACTTC.

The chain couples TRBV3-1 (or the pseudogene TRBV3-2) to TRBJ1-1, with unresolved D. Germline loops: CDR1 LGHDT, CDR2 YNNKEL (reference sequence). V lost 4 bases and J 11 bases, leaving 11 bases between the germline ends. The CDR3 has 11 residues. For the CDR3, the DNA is TGTGCCAGCAGCCTACAAAATACGGCTTTCTTT. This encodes CASSLQNTAFF.

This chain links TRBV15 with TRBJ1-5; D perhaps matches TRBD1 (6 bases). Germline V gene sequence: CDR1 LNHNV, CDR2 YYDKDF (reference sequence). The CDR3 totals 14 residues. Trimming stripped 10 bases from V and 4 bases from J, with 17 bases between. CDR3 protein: CANADKGGNQPQHF. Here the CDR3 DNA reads TGTGCCAACGCTGACAAGGGGGGGAATCAGCCCCAGCATTTT.

CDR3 DNA sequence: TGTGCCTCGACTAGCCTGATCCCCTACAATGAGCAGTTCTTC. Its translation is CASTSLIPYNEQFF. The rearrangement joins TRBV2 to TRBJ2-1; 7 nucleotides align to TRBD2. CDR1 is SNHLY, CDR2 FYNNEI, per germline. V was pared by 11 bases and J by 2 bases, with 9 bases of the junction left unmatched. The CDR3 length is 14 residues.

The CDR3 here is CTVGGRNTEAFF. DNA of the CDR3: TGCACCGTCGGGGGGCGAAACACTGAAGCTTTCTTT. The J gene is TRBJ1-1, the V gene TRBV29-1; D perhaps matches TRBD1 (6 bases). Germline V gene lookup returns CDR1 SQVTM and CDR2 ANQGSEA. The CDR3 has 12 residues.

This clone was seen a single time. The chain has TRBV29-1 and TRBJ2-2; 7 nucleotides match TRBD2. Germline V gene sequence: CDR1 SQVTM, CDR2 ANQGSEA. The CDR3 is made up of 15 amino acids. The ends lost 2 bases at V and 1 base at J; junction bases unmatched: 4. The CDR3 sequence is CSVETGGVNTGELFF. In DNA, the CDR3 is TGCAGCGTTGAAACGGGAGGTGTGAACACCGGGGAGCTGTTTTTT.

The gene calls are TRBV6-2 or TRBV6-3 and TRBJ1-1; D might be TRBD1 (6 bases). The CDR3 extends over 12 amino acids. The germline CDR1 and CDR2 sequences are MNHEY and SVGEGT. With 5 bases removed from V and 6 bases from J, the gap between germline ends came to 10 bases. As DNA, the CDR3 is TGTGCCAGCAGTCAGGGGAGCCCTGAAGCTTTCTTT. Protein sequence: CASSQGSPEAFF.

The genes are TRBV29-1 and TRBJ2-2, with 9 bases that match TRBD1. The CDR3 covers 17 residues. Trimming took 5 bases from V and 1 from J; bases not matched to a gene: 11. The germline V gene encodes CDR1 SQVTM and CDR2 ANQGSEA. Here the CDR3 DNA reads TGCAGCGTTAGAGGGTGGATGGACAGGGGGAACACCGGGGAGCTGTTTTTT. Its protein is CSVRGWMDRGNTGELFF.

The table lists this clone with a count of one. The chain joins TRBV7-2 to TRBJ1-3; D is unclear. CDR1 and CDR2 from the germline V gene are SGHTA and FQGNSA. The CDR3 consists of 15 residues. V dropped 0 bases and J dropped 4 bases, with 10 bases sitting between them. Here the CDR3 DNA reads TGTGCCAGCAGCTTAGCGGGGAGTCTCGGAAACACCATATATTTT. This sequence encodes CASSLAGSLGNTIYF.

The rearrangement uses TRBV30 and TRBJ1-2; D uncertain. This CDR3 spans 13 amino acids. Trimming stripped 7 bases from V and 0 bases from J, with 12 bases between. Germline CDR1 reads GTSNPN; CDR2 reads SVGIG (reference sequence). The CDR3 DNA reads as TGTGCCTTCAGGAGCGGAGCTAACTATGGCTACACCTTC. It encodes CAFRSGANYGYTF.

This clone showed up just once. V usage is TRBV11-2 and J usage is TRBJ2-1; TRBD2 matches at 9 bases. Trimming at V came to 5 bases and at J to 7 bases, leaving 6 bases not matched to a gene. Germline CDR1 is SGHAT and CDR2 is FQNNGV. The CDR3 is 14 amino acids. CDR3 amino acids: CASSPSGNRNEQFF. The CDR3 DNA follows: TGTGCCAGCAGCCCTAGCGGGAATAGGAATGAGCAGTTCTTC.

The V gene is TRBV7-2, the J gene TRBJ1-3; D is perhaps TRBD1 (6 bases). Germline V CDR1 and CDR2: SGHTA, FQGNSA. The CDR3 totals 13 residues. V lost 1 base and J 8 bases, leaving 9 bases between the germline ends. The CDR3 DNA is TGTGCCAGCAGCTTAGGACAGGAAGACACCATATATTTT. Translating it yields CASSLGQEDTIYF.

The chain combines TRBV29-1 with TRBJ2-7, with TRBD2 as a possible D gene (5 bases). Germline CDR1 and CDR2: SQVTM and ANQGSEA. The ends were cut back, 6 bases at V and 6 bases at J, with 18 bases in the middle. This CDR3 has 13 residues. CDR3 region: CSVGSHPETEQYF. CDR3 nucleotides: TGCAGCGTGGGGAGTCACCCTGAGACCGAGCAGTACTTC.

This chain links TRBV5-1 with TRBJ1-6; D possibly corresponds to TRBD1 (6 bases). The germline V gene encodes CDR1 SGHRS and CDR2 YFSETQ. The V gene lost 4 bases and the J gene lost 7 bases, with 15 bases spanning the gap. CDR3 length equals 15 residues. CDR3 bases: TGCGCCAGCAGCGTCGGACAGTATCAGAATTCACCCCTCCACTTT. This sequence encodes CASSVGQYQNSPLHF.

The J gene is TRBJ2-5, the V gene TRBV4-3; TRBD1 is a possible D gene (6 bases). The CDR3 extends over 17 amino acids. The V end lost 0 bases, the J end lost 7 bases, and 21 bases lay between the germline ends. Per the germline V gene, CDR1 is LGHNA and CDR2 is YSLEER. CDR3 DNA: TGCGCCAGCAGCCAAGATCTGGAACTCGACAGGACGGGGACCCAGTACTTC. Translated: CASSQDLELDRTGTQYF.

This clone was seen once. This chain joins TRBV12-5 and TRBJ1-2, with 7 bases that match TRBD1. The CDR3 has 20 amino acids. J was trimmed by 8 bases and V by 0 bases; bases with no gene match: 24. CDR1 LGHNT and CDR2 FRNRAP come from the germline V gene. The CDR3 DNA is TGTGCTAGTGGTTTGGTAAGGTCCGGGACAGATTTCGACTTGCCGCGAGGCTACACCTTC. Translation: CASGLVRSGTDFDLPRGYTF.

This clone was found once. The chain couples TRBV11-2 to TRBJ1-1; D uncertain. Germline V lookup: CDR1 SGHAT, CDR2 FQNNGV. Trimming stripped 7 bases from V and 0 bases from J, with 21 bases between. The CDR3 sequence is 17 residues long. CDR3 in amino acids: CASNPVSGGFLNTEAFF. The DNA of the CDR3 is TGTGCCAGCAACCCCGTGTCAGGCGGGTTCTTGAACACTGAAGCTTTCTTT.

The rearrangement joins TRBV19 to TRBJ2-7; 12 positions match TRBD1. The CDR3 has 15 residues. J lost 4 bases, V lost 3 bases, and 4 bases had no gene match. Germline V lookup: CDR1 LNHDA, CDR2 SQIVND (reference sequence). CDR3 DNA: TGTGCCAGTAGTATGGGACAGGGGGCGAATTACGAGCAGTACTTC. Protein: CASSMGQGANYEQYF. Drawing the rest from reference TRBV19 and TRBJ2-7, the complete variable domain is DGGITQSPKYLFRKEGQNVTLSCEQNLNHDAMYWYRQDPGQGLRLIYYSQIVNDFQKGDIAEGYSVSREKKESFPLTVTSAQKNPTAFYLCASSMGQGANYEQYFGPGTRLTVT.

CDR3 sequence: CSVKDRVGSEQYF. The CDR3 nucleotides read TGCAGCGTTAAGGACAGAGTGGGTTCCGAGCAGTACTTC. This chain joins TRBV29-1 and TRBJ2-7, with D perhaps TRBD1 (6 bases). V lost 5 bases, J lost 6 bases, and 17 bases lay in between. The germline CDR1 and CDR2 sequences are SQVTM and ANQGSEA. The CDR3 extends over 13 amino acids.